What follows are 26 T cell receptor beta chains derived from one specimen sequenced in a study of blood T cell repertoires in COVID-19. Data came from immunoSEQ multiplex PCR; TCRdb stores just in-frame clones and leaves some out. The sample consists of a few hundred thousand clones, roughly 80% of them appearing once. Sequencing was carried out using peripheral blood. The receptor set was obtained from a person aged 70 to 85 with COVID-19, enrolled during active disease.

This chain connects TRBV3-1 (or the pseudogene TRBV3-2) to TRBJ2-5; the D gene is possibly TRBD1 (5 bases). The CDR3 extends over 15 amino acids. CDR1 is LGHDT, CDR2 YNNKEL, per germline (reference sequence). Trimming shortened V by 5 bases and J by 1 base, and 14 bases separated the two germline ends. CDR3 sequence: CASSDSDRLQETQYF. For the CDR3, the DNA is TGTGCCAGCAGCGATTCCGACAGACTCCAAGAGACCCAGTACTTC.

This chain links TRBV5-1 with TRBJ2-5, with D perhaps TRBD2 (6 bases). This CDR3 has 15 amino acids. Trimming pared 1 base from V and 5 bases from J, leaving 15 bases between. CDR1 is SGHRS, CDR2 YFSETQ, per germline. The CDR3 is CASSLWAAAGETQYF. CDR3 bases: TGCGCCAGCAGCTTGTGGGCAGCCGCGGGGGAGACCCAGTACTTC.

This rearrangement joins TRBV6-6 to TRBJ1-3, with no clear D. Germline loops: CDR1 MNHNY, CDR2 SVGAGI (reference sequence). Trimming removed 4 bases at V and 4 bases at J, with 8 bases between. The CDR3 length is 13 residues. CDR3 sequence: CASSFSLGNTIYF. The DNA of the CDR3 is TGTGCCAGCAGTTTTTCCTTAGGAAACACCATATATTTT.

This CDR3 reads CASSLDGGGPTEQYF. The DNA for the CDR3 is TGTGCCAGCAGCTTAGATGGGGGAGGGCCGACGGAGCAGTACTTC. This chain joins TRBV7-2 and TRBJ2-7; 7 nucleotides line up with TRBD2. Germline CDR1 and CDR2: SGHTA and FQGNSA. The CDR3 length is 15 residues. The junction had 10 bases not matched to a gene; V was cut back by 1 base and J by 7 bases.

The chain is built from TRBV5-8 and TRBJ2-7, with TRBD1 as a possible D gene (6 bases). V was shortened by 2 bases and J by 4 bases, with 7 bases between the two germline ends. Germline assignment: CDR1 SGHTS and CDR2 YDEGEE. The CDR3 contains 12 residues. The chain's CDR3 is CASSFRGYEQYF. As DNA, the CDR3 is TGTGCCAGCAGCTTCAGGGGATACGAGCAGTACTTC.

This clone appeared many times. CDR3 in DNA: TGTGCCAGCAGCCCATCGTTGGGGGCTGAAGATACGCAGTATTTT. This codes for CASSPSLGAEDTQYF. This chain uses TRBV11-3 with TRBJ2-3; maybe TRBD1 (6 bases). In germline, CDR1 is SGHNT, CDR2 YENEEA. This CDR3 is built from 15 residues. Trimming removed 5 bases at V and 5 bases at J, with 17 bases between.

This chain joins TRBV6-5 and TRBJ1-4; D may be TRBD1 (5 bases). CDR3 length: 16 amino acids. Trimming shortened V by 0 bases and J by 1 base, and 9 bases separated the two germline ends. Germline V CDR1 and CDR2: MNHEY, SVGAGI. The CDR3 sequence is CASSYSFQGTNEKLFF. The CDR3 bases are TGTGCCAGCAGTTACTCGTTCCAGGGAACTAATGAAAAACTGTTTTTT.

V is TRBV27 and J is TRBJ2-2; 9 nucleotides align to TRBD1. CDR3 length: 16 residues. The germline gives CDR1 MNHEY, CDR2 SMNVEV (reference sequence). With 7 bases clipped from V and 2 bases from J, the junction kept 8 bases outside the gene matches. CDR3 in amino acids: CASTTTGGHNTGELFF. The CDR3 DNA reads TGTGCCAGCACTACGACAGGGGGACACAACACCGGGGAGCTGTTTTTT.

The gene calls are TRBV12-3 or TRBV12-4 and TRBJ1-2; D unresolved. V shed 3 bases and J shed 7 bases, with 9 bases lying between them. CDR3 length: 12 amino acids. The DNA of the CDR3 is TGTGCCAGCAGTTTGGGAGTGGGTGGCTACACCTTC. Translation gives CASSLGVGGYTF.

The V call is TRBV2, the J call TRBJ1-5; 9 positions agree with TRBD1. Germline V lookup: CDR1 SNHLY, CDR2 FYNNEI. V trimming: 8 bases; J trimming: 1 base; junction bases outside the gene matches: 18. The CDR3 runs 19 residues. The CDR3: CASRLTGTGNGGSNQPQHF. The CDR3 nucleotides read TGTGCCAGCCGCCTAACCGGGACAGGGAATGGGGGAAGCAATCAGCCCCAGCATTTT.

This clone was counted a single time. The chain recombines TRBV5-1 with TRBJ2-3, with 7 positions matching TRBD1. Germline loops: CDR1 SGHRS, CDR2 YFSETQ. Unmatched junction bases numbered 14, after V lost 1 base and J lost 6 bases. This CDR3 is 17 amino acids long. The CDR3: CASSLKTGFSFGDTQYF. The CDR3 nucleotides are TGCGCCAGCAGCTTGAAGACAGGGTTCTCCTTTGGGGATACGCAGTATTTT.

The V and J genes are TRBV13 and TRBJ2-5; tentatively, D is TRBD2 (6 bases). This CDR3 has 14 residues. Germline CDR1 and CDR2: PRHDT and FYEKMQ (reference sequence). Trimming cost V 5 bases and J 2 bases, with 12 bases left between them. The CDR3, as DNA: TGTGCCAGCAGCCGCCGGACTAAGCAAGAGACCCAGTACTTC. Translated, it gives CASSRRTKQETQYF.

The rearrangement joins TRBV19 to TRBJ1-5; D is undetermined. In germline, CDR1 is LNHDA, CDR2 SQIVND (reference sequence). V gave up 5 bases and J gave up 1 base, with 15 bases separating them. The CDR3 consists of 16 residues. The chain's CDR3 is CASSPTSSGSNQPQHF. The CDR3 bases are TGTGCCAGTAGTCCCACCAGCTCCGGGAGCAATCAGCCCCAGCATTTT.

CDR3 bases: TGCGCCAGCAGCCAAGACTCACAGGGCAATCAGCCCCAGCATTTT. Translating gives CASSQDSQGNQPQHF. This chain uses TRBV4-3 with TRBJ1-5; D perhaps matches TRBD1 (5 bases). Germline V lookup: CDR1 LGHNA, CDR2 YSLEER. The V end was cut by 0 bases, the J end by 2 bases, with 8 bases between. The CDR3 is made up of 15 amino acids.

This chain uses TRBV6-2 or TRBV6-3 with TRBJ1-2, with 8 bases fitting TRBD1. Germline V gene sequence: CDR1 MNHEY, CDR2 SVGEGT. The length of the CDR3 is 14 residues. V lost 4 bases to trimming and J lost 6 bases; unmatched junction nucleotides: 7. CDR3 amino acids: CASSSFATGDGYTF. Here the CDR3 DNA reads TGTGCCAGCAGTTCTTTCGCGACAGGGGATGGCTACACCTTC.

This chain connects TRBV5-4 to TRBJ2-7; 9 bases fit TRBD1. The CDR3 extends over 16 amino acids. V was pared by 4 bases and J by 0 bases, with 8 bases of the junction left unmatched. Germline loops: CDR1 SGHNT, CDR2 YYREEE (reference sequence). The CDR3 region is CASSRGRQGGSYEQYF. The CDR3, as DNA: TGTGCCAGCAGCCGAGGGAGACAGGGGGGCTCCTACGAGCAGTACTTC.

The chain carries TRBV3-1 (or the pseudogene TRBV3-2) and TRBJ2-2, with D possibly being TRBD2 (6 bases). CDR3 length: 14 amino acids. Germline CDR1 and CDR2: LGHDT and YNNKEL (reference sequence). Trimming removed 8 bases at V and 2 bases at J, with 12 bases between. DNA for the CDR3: TGTGCCAGCGCCAGGGAGGCCAACACCGGGGAGCTGTTTTTT. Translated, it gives CASAREANTGELFF.

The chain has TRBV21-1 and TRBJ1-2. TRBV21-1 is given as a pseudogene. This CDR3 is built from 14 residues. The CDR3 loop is CASSKYADFYGYTF. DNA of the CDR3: TGTGCCAGCAGCAAATATGCAGACTTCTATGGCTACACCTTC.

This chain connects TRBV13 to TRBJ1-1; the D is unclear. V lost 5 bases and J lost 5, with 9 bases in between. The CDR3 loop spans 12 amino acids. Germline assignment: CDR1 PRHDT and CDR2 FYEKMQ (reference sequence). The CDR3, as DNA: TGTGCCAGCAGCGCGGGAGTAACTGAAGCTTTCTTT. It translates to CASSAGVTEAFF.

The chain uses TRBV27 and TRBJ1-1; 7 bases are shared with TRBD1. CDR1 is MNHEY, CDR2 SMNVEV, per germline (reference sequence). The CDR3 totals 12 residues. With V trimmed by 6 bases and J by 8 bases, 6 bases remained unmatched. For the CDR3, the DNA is TGTGCCAGCAGGAACCCGGGACAGGAAGCTTTCTTT. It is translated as CASRNPGQEAFF.

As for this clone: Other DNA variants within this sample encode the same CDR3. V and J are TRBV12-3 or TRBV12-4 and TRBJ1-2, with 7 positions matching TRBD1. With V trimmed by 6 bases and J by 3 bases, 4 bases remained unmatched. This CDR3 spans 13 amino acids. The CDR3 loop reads CASSRDRDYGYTF. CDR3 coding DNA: TGTGCCAGCAGCCGGGACAGAGACTATGGCTACACCTTC.

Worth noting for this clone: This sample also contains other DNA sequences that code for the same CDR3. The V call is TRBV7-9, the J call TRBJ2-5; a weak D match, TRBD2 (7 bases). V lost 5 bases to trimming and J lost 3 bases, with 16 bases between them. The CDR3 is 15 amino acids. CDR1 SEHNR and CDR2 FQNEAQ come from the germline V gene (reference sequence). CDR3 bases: TGTGCCAGCAGCCTCCGGCAGGGGAGGGAAGAGACCCAGTACTTC. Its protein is CASSLRQGREETQYF.

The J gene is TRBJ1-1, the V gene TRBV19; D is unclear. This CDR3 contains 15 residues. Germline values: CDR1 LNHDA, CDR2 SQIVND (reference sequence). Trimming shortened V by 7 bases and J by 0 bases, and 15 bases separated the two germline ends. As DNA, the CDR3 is TGTGCCAGTACCCTATCCCCAGACATGAACACTGAAGCTTTCTTT. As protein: CASTLSPDMNTEAFF. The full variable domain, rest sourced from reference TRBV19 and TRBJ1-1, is DGGITQSPKYLFRKEGQNVTLSCEQNLNHDAMYWYRQDPGQGLRLIYYSQIVNDFQKGDIAEGYSVSREKKESFPLTVTSAQKNPTAFYLCASTLSPDMNTEAFFGQGTRLTVV.

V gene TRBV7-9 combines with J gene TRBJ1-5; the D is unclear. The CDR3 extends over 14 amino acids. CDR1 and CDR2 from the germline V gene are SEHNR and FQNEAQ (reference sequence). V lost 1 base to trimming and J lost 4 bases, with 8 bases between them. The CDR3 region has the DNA TGTGCCAGCAGCTTAGATTCGGTGAATCAGCCCCAGCATTTT. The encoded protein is CASSLDSVNQPQHF. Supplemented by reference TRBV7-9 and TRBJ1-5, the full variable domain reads DTGVSQNPRHKITKRGQNVTFRCDPISEHNRLYWYRQTLGQGPEFLTYFQNEAQLEKSRLLSDRFSAERPKGSFSTLEIQRTEQGDSAMYLCASSLDSVNQPQHFGDGTRLSIL.

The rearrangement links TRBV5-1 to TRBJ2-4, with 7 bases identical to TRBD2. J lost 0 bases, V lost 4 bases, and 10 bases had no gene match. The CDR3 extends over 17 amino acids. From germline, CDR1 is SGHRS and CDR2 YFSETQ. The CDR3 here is CASSPGGLPLAKNIQYF. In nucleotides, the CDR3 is TGCGCCAGCAGCCCGGGGGGACTACCCCTAGCCAAAAACATTCAGTACTTC. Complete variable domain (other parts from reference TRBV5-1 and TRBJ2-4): KAGVTQTPRYLIKTRGQQVTLSCSPISGHRSVSWYQQTPGQGLQFLFEYFSETQRNKGNFPGRFSGRQFSNSRSEMNVSTLELGDSALYLCASSPGGLPLAKNIQYFGAGTRLSVL.

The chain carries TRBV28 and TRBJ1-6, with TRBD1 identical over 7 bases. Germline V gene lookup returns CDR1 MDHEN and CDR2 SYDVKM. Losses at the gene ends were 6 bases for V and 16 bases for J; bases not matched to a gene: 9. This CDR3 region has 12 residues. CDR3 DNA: TGTGCCAGCAGGGATACGGGACAGAGTCTCCACTTT. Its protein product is CASRDTGQSLHF. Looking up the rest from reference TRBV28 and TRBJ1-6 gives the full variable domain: DVKVTQSSRYLVKRTGEKVFLECVQDMDHENMFWYRQDPGLGLRLIYFSYDVKMKEKGDIPEGYSVSREKKERFSLILESASTNQTSMYLCASRDTGQSLHFGNGTRLTVT.